The 16 T cell receptor beta chains reported below all come from one sample, sequenced in a study of human T cells and chemical hapten exposure. TCRdb analysed the RACE reads with MiXCR anew, one entry per CDR3 protein. The sample contains 50,000 or so distinct CDR3 sequences, roughly 9.5% of which appear only once. This sample's time point: patch test 3, about 24 weeks after DPC sensitization. Treatment here: therapeutic diphenylcyclopropenone sensitization with weekly scalp DPC. The sequences come from whole blood, collected in connection with sensitization to the hapten diphenylcyclopropenone (DPC). The receptors were gathered from a woman aged 40 to 50 with alopecia areata. Some clones in this sample may be carry-over from other donors' samples.

Concerning this clonotype itself: An end of the junction does not agree with germline; a read error may underlie this. The chain uses TRBV7-2 and TRBJ2-7; D is possibly TRBD1 or TRBD2 (5 bases each). The CDR3 has 12 amino acids. From germline, CDR1 is SGHTA and CDR2 FQGNSA. CDR3 sequence reads: CASSLGGLASNF. The CDR3 nucleotides read TGTGCCAGCAGCTTAGGGGGGTTGGCCAGTAATTTC.

This clonotype was counted ten times or more. The chain carries TRBV20-1 and TRBJ1-6, with a possible D match to TRBD1 (5 bases). This CDR3 comprises 16 residues. V lost 3 bases, J lost 4 bases, and 16 bases lay in between. Looked up from germline, CDR1 is DFQATT and CDR2 is SNEGSKA (reference sequence). CDR3 nucleotides: TGCAGTGCTAGCGGTCCCGGGACTCAATATAATTCACCCCTCCACTTT. Its protein product is CSASGPGTQYNSPLHF.

This chain links TRBV20-1 with TRBJ1-4, with D tentatively TRBD1 (5 bases). The CDR3 runs 17 residues. Germline assignment: CDR1 DFQATT and CDR2 SNEGSKA (reference sequence). V lost 6 bases to trimming and J lost 0 bases, with 20 bases between them. CDR3 region: CSAGDRAFSATNEKLFF. CDR3 bases: TGCAGTGCGGGGGATAGGGCCTTTTCTGCAACTAATGAAAAACTGTTTTTT.

This clonotype was picked up many times. The rearrangement uses TRBV27 and TRBJ2-1; D is possibly TRBD1 (5 bases). V was clipped by 2 bases and J by 2 bases, with 10 bases between them. The CDR3 has 15 amino acids. Germline CDR1 reads MNHEY; CDR2 reads SMNVEV (reference sequence). In DNA form, the CDR3 reads TGTGCCAGCAGTTTAAGGCCAGGGACCTACAATGAGCAGTTCTTC. This encodes CASSLRPGTYNEQFF.

This clonotype was observed a handful of times. The gene calls are TRBV5-1 and TRBJ2-1; 10 bases fit TRBD2. V shed 0 bases and J 3 bases; nucleotides not matched to a gene: 12. This CDR3 comprises 19 residues. Per germline, CDR1 SGHRS and CDR2 YFSETQ. This CDR3 is CASSLGDPSGGPIYNEQFF. The CDR3 nucleotides are TGCGCCAGCAGCTTGGGAGACCCTAGCGGGGGCCCTATCTACAATGAGCAGTTCTTC.

This clonotype was seen ten or more times. This chain connects TRBV7-6 to TRBJ2-2; D not certain. This CDR3 has 14 residues. Trimming removed 3 bases at V and 0 bases at J, with 5 bases between. In germline, CDR1 is SGHVS, CDR2 FNYEAQ. Here the CDR3 reads CASSLGSNTGELFF. CDR3 bases: TGTGCCAGCAGCTTGGGTTCGAACACCGGGGAGCTGTTTTTT.

The chain carries TRBV11-1 and TRBJ2-7, with 10 bases identical to TRBD1. In germline, CDR1 is SGHAT, CDR2 FQDESV (reference sequence). V trimming: 4 bases; J trimming: 2 bases; junction bases outside the gene matches: 5. This CDR3 spans 15 amino acids. CDR3 protein: CASSSGQGGTYEQYF. The DNA for the CDR3 is TGTGCCAGCAGCTCAGGACAGGGGGGTACCTACGAGCAGTACTTC. The variable domain in full, completed from reference TRBV11-1 and TRBJ2-7, reads EAEVAQSPRYKITEKSQAVAFWCDPISGHATLYWYRQILGQGPELLVQFQDESVVDDSQLPKDRFSAERLKGVDSTLKIQPAELGDSAMYLCASSSGQGGTYEQYFGPGTRLTVT.

The CDR3 protein is CASSQSPGPQPQHF. The CDR3, as DNA: TGTGCCAGCTCACAGAGCCCCGGACCTCAGCCCCAGCATTTT. The chain carries TRBV18 and TRBJ1-5, with D unresolved. The V and J ends lost 4 bases and 6 bases respectively, with 13 bases between them. Germline assignment: CDR1 KGHSH and CDR2 LQKENI. This CDR3 contains 14 residues.

This clonotype was detected many times. The chain has TRBV12-3 or TRBV12-4 and TRBJ2-6, with D perhaps TRBD1 (6 bases). Trimming shortened V by 3 bases and J by 0 bases, and 15 bases separated the two germline ends. The CDR3 spans 18 residues. The CDR3 region is CASSFEQGVSSGANVLTF. The DNA of the CDR3 is TGTGCCAGCAGTTTTGAACAGGGTGTCAGCTCTGGGGCCAACGTCCTGACTTTC.

CDR3 sequence (DNA): TGTGCCAGCAGCTTAGCGGCACTAGCGGGGGATAGCTACGAGCAGTACTTC. Translation gives CASSLAALAGDSYEQYF. The chain recombines TRBV7-8 with TRBJ2-7; 11 positions match TRBD2. The CDR3 extends over 17 amino acids. Trimming took 0 bases from V and 3 from J; bases not matched to a gene: 7. CDR1 SGHVS and CDR2 FQNEAQ come from the germline V gene.

This clonotype has only a few counts. J is TRBJ1-5 and V is TRBV20-1; 12 bases map to TRBD1. V lost 6 bases to trimming and J lost 6 bases; unmatched junction nucleotides: 9. The CDR3 totals 15 residues. Germline loops: CDR1 DFQATT, CDR2 SNEGSKA (reference sequence). This chain's CDR3 is CSAGDGTGGSQPQHF. The CDR3 coding sequence is TGCAGTGCGGGGGATGGGACAGGGGGCAGTCAGCCCCAGCATTTT.

This clonotype was detected only a few times. The chain links TRBV20-1 to TRBJ1-6; D is uncertain. V shed 6 bases and J shed 3 bases, with 12 bases lying between them. Germline loops: CDR1 DFQATT, CDR2 SNEGSKA (reference sequence). The CDR3 contains 14 residues. CDR3 protein: CSAPHNSYNSPLHF. The CDR3 DNA reads TGCAGTGCCCCACACAATAGCTATAATTCACCCCTCCACTTT.

The V and J genes are TRBV28 and TRBJ2-3; 10 bases agree with TRBD1. Germline values: CDR1 MDHEN, CDR2 SYDVKM. The CDR3 has 16 amino acids. J was trimmed by 5 bases and V by 4 bases; bases with no gene match: 9. Here the CDR3 DNA reads TGTGCCAGCAGTTCCCCCCGACAGGGGGCGAGAGATACGCAGTATTTT. It specifies CASSSPRQGARDTQYF.

This clonotype turned up a few times. The chain carries TRBV6-2 or TRBV6-3 and TRBJ1-2; possibly TRBD1 for D (6 bases). The CDR3 sequence is 13 residues long. Trimming stripped 5 bases from V and 4 bases from J, with 11 bases between. Germline-derived CDR1 and CDR2 are MNHEY and SVGEGT. CDR3 sequence reads: CASSAGQSYGYTF. For the CDR3, the DNA is TGTGCCAGCAGTGCCGGACAGAGCTATGGCTACACCTTC.

This clonotype was observed at least ten times. The chain is built from TRBV6-6 and TRBJ1-5, with D perhaps TRBD1 (5 bases). The V gene's germline CDR1 is MNHNY and CDR2 SVGAGI (reference sequence). The CDR3 loop spans 13 amino acids. Trimming pared 5 bases from V and 6 bases from J, leaving 11 bases between. The CDR3 DNA is TGTGCCAGCAGTCCAGGGATAGCTCAGCCCCAGCATTTT. Its translation is CASSPGIAQPQHF.

This clonotype was counted only a few times. The chain recombines TRBV6-6 with TRBJ1-2, with a possible D match to TRBD1 (5 bases). This CDR3 is 13 amino acids long. V was pared by 5 bases and J by 10 bases, with 17 bases between. Germline CDR1 and CDR2: MNHNY and SVGAGI (reference sequence). The chain's CDR3 is CASSPGRGFDYTF. CDR3 DNA sequence: TGTGCCAGCAGTCCAGGGAGGGGATTCGACTACACCTTC.